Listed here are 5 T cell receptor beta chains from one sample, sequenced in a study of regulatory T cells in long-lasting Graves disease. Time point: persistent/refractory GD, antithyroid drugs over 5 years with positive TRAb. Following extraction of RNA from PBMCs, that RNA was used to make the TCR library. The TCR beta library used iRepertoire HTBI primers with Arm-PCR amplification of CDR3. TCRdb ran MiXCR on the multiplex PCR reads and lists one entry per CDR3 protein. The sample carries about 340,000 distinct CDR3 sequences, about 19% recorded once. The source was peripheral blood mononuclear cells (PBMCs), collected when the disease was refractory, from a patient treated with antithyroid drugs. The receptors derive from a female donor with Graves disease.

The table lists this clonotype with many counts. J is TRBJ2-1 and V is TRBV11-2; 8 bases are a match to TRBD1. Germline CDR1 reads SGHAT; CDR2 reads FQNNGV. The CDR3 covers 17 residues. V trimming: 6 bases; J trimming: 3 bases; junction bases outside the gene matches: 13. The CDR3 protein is CASSSPDRALLYNEQFF. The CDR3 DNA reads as TGTGCCAGCAGTTCCCCGGACAGGGCACTTCTCTACAATGAGCAGTTCTTC.

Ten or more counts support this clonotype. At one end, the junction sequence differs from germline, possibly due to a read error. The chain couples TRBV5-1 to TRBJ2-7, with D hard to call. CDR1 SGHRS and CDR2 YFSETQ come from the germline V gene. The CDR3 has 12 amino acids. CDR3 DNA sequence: TGTGCCAGCAGCCCTGACAACTACGAGCAGTACTTC. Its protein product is CASSPDNYEQYF.

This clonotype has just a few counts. CDR3 residues: CASSAGQGAGETQYF. CDR3 DNA: TGTGCCAGCAGCGCAGGACAGGGGGCCGGGGAGACCCAGTACTTC. The chain joins TRBV9 to TRBJ2-5; 11 nucleotides match TRBD1. The CDR3 sequence is 15 residues long. J lost 5 bases, V lost 3 bases, and 6 bases had no gene match. Germline CDR1 is SGDLS and CDR2 is YYNGEE. The whole variable domain, remainder taken from reference TRBV9 and TRBJ2-5, is DSGVTQTPKHLITATGQRVTLRCSPRSGDLSVYWYQQSLDQGLQFLIQYYNGEERAKGNILERFSAQQFPDLHSELNLSSLELGDSALYFCASSAGQGAGETQYFGPGTRLLVL.

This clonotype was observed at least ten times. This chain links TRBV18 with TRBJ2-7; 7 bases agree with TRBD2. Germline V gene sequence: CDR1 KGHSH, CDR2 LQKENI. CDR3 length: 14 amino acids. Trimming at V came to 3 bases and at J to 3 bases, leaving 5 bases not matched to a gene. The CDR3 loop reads CASSPRRELYEQYF. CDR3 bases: TGTGCCAGCTCACCTAGGCGGGAGCTCTACGAGCAGTACTTC.

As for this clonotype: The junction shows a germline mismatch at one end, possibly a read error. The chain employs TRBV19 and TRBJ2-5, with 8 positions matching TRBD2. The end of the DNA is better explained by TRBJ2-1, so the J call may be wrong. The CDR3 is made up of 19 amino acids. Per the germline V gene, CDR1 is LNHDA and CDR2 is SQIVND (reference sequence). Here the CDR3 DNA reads TGTGCCAGTAGTACATCCTTCGGGACTAGTCATCGGTCCTACGATGAGCAGTTCTTC. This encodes CASSTSFGTSHRSYDEQFF.